This TCR beta chain was retrieved from a study of cytomegalovirus exposure and HLA in healthy donors. Study-level background: The same platform used for the 500 to 850 first-cohort repertoires was also used for the 100 to 150 validation repertoires, as a later analysis reported.

Donors came from a validation cohort of about 110 subjects, distinct from the first 666-subject cohort. Deletions cut 5 bases from V and 4 bases from J, with 12 bases between. The germline V gene has CDR1 MDHEN and CDR2 SYDVKM. The CDR3 is 13 residues long. Clones were sequenced by immunoSEQ multiplex PCR, and TCRdb holds only the in-frame ones, with some missing. The top ten clones hold roughly an eighth of a sample with a few hundred thousand clones, around four fifths of them seen once. General study findings and limits: In the 130 or so validation repertoires, a later analysis found that first-cohort TCR clusters tended to co-occur. 150 or so TCR beta chains were listed as cytomegalovirus-associated.

A remark on this clone: Antigen specificity is unknown.

This chain links TRBV28 with TRBJ2-7; D unresolved. The source of this sequence is a woman under 40 in good health and CMV-seropositive. Sample: PBMCs. The CDR3 bases are TGTGCCAGCAGTCGCCAGAACAGATACGAGCAGTACTTC. Its translation is CASSRQNRYEQYF.